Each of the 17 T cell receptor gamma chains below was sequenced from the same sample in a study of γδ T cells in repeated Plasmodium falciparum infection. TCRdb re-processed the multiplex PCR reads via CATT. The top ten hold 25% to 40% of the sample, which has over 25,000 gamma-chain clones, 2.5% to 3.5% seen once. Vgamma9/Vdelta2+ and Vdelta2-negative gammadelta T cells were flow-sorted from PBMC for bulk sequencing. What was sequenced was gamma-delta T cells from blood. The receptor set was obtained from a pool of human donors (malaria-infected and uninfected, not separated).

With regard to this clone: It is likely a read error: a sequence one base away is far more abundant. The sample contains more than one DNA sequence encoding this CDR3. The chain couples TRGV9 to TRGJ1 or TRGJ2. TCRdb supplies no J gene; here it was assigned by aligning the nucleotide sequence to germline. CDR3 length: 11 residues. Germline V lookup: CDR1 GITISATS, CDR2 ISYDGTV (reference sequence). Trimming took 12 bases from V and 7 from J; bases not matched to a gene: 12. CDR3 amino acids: CALYSTYKKLF. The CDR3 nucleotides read TGTGCCCTGTATAGTACCTATAAGAAACTCTTT.

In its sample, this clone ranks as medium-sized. For the CDR3, the DNA is TGTGCCTTGTGGGAAAACAAGAAGTTGGGCAAAAAAATCAAGGTATTT. It yields the protein CALWENKKLGKKIKVF. The chain uses TRGV9 and TRGJP. Germline CDR1 and CDR2: GITISATS and ISYDGTV (reference sequence). The CDR3 runs to 16 residues. V lost 4 bases, J lost 8 bases, and 8 bases stayed unmatched.

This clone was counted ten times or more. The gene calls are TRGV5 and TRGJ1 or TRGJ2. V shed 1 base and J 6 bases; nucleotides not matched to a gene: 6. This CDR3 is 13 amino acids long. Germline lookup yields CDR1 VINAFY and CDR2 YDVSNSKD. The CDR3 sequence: CATWDRQPYKKLF. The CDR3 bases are TGTGCCACCTGGGACAGACAGCCTTATAAGAAACTCTTT.

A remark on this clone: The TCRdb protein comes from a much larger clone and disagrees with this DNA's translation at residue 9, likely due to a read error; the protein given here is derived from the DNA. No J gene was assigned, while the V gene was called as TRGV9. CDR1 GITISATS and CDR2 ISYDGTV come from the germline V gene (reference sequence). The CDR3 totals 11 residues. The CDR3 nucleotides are TGTGCCTTGTGGACCGGCTGTAAGGAACTCTTT. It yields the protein CALWTGCKELF.

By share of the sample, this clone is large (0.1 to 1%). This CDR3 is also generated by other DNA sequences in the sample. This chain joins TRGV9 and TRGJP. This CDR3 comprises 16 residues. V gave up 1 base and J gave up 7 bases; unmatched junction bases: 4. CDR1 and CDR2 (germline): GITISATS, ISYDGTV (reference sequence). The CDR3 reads CALWEVKELGKKIKVF. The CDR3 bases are TGTGCCTTGTGGGAGGTAAAGGAGTTGGGCAAAAAAATCAAGGTATTT.

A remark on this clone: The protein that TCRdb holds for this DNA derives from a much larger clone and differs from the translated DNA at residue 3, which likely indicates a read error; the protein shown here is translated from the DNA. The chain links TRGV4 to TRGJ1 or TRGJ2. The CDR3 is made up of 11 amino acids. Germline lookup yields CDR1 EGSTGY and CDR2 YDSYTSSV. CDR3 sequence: CAAWRNYKKLF. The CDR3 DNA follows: TGTGCCGCCTGGCGAAATTATAAGAAACTCTTT.

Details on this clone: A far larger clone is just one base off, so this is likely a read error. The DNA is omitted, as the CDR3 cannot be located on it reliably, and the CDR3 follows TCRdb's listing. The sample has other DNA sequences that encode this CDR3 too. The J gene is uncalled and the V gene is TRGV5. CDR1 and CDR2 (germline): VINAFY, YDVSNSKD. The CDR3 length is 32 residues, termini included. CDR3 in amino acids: CATWDRLGIIRNSLAVEQHLLSQVSIGRIQHF.

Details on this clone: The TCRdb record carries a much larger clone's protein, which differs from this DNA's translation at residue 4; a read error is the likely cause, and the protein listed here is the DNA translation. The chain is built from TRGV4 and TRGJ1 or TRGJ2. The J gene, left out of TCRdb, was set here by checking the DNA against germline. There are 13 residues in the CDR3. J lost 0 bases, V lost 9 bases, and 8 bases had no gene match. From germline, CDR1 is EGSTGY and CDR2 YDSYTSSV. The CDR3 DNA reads TGTGCCACCCGGGTACCGAATTATTATAAGAAACTCTTT. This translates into CATRVPNYYKKLF.

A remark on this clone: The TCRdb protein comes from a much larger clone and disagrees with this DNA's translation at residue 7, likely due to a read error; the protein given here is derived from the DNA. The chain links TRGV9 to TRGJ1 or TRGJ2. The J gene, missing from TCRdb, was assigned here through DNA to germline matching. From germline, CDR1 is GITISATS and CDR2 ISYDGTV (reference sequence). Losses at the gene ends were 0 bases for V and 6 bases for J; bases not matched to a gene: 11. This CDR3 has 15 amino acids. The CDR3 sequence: CALWEVRGLCYKKLF. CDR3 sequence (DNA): TGTGCCTTGTGGGAGGTGCGGGGGCTTTGTTATAAGAAACTCTTT.

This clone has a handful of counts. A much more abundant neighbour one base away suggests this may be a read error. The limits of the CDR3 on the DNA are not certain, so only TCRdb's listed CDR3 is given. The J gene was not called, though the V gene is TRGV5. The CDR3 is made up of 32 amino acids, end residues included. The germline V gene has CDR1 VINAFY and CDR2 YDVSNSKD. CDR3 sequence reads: CATWDRLGIIRNSLAVEQHLLSQVSIGRIQHF.

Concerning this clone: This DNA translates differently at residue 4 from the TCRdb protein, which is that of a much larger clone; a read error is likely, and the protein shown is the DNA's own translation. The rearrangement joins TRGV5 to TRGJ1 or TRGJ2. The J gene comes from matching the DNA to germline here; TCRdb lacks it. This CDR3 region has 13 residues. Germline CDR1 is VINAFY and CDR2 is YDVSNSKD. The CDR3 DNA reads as TGTGCCACCCGGGACAGGGACGAATATAAGAAACTCTTT. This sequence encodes CATRDRDEYKKLF.

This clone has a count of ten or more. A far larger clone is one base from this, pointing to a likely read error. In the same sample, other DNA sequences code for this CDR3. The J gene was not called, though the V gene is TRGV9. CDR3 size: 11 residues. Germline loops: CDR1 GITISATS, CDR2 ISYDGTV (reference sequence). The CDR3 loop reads CALWEPYKKLF. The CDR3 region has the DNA TGTGCCTTGTGGGAACCTTATAAGAAGCTCTTT.

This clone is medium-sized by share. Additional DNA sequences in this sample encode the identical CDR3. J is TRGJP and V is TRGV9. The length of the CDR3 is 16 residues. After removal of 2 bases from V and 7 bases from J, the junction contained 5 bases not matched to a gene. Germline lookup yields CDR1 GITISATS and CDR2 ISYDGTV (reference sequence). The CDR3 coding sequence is TGTGCCTTGTGGGAGGAACGGGAGTTGGGCAAAAAAATCAAGGTATTT. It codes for CALWEERELGKKIKVF.

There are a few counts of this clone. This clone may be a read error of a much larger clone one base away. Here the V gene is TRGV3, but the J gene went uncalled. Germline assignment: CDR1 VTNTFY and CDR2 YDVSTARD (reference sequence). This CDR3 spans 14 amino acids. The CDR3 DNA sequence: TGTGCCACCTGGGACAGACCGGGTTATTATAAGCAACTCTTT. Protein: CATWDRPGYYKQLF.

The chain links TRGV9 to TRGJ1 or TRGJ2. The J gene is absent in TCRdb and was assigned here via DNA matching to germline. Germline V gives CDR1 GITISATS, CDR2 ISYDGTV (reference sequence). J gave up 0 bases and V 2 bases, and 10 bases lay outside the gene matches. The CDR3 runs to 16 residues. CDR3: CALWEGYRTNYYKKLF. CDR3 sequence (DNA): TGTGCCTTGTGGGAGGGATACCGCACGAATTATTATAAGAAACTCTTT.

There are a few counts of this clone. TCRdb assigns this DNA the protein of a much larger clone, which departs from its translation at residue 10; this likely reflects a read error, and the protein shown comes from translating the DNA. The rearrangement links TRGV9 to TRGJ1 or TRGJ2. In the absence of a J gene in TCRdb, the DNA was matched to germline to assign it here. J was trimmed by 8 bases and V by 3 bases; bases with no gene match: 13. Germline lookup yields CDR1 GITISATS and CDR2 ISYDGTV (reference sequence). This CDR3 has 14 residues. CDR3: CALWEPRGYDKKLF. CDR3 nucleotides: TGTGCCTTGTGGGAGCCCCGGGGATATGATAAGAAACTCTTT.

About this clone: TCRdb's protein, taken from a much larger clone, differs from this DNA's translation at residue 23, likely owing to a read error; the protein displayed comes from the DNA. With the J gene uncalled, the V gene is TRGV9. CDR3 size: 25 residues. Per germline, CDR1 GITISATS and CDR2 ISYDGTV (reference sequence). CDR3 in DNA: TGTGCCTTGGATTCTTTGCGGGGCTTGTTACCTTGTAATAAGTTCGAACATGGTGCTTATTATAAGGAACTCTTT. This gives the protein CALDSLRGLLPCNKFEHGAYYKELF.